This T cell receptor (beta chain) was retrieved from a study of blood T cells in healthy people across ages. With a J-beta primer mix and a sample-barcoded 5' primer, a second PCR ran about 7 to 12 cycles. From the 5' RACE reads, TCRdb called clonotypes with MiXCR, one entry per CDR3 protein. The top ten hold 9.4% of the sample, which has over 700,000 distinct CDR3 sequences, approximately 25% seen once. Germline CDR1 is DFQATT and CDR2 is SNEGSKA (reference sequence). The CDR3 runs to 12 residues. Deletions cut 5 bases from V and 1 base from J, with 8 bases between. Separately, the same data were catalogued under a study of T cells of mothers and their children.

The clonotype was recovered from a boy aged 5-17 years in good health. This chain joins TRBV20-1 and TRBJ2-5; no definite D call. Input material: blood. The CDR3 reads CSARRTQETQYF. The CDR3 nucleotides read TGCAGTGCTCGCCGTACCCAAGAGACCCAGTACTTC.